This TCR beta chain was sequenced in a study of vaccination and CD4 T cells after COVID-19. Study-wide background: Post-COVID draws followed diagnosis by a median around 100 days (range 35 to 161).

Unmatched junction bases numbered 4, after V lost 0 bases and J lost 2 bases. Germline V lookup: CDR1 DFQATT, CDR2 SNEGSKA (reference sequence). This CDR3 has 15 amino acids. The Oncomine TCR Beta short-read assay sequenced DNA from cultured CD4+ T cells. MiXCR, applied by TCRdb to the PCR reads, yields one record per CDR3 protein. Among some 15,000 distinct CDR3 sequences listed, less than 25% were seen once. Points from the study as a whole: The authors identified 304 of 307 vaccine-specific clones in convalescent patients as spike mono-reactive.

This clonotype was found a few times. Its antigen is currently unknown. Treatment in this sample: approximately 9-day PBMC culture with coronavirus spike peptide pools or control peptides (ViraFEST assay). The source was CD4+ T cells from blood, cultured in vitro, collected before SARS-CoV-2 vaccination. The sequence derives from a human donor who received a COVID-19 vaccine. The chain links TRBV20-1 to TRBJ2-3, with 8 bases identical to TRBD2. The CDR3 is CSAREVSGATDTQYF. CDR3 in DNA: TGCAGTGCTAGAGAGGTTAGCGGGGCCACAGATACGCAGTATTTT.